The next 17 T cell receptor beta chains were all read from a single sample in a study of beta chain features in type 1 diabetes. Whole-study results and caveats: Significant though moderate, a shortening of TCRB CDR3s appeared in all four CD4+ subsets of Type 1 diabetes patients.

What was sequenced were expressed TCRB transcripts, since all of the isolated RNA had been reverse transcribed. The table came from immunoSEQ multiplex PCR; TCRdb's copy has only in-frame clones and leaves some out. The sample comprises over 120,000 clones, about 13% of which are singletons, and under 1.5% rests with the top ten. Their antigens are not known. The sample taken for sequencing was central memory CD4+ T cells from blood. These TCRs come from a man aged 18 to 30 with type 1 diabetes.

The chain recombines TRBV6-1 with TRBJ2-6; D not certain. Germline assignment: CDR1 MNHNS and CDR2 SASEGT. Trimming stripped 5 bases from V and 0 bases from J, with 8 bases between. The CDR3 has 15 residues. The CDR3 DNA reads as TGTGCCAGCAGTATCCACAGCTCTGGGGCCAACGTCCTGACTTTC. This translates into CASSIHSSGANVLTF.

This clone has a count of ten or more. The CDR3 DNA is TGTGCCAGCAGCCCCCAGCCTGAGACTGAAGCTTTCTTT. Protein sequence: CASSPQPETEAFF. The rearrangement uses TRBV7-2 and TRBJ1-1; D gene unclear. V lost 5 bases, J lost 5 bases, and 12 bases lay in between. The CDR3 covers 13 residues. Germline assignment: CDR1 SGHTA and CDR2 FQGNSA.

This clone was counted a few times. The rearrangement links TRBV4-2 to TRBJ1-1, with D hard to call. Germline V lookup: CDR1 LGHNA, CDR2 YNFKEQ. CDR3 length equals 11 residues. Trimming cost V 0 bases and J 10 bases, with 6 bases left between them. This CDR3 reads CASSQDRLAFF. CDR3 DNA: TGTGCCAGCAGCCAAGATCGGCTAGCTTTCTTT.

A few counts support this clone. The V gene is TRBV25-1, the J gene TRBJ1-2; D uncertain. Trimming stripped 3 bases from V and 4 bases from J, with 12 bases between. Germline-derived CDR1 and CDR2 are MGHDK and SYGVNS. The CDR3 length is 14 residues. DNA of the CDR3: TGTGCCAGCAGTGAGGCCAGCCTTGGCTATGGCTACACCTTC. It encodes CASSEASLGYGYTF.

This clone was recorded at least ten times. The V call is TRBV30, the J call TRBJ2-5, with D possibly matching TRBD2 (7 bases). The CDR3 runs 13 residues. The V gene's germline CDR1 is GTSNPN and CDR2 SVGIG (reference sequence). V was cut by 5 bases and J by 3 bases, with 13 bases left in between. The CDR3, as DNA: TGTGCCTGGGGCAGGGGAGGGAAAGAGACCCAGTACTTC. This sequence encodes CAWGRGGKETQYF.

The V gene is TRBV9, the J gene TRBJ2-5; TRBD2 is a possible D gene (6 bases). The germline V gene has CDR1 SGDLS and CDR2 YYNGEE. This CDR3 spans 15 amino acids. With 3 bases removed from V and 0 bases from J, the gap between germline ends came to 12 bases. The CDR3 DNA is TGTGCCAGCAGCGCGGGACTCCCGAACCAAGAGACCCAGTACTTC. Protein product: CASSAGLPNQETQYF.

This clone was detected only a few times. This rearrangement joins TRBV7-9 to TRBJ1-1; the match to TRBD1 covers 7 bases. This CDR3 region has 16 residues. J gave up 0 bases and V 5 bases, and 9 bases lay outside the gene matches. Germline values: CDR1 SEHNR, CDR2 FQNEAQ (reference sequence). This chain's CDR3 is CASSPPGGRMNTEAFF. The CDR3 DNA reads TGTGCCAGCAGCCCGCCAGGGGGGCGCATGAACACTGAAGCTTTCTTT.

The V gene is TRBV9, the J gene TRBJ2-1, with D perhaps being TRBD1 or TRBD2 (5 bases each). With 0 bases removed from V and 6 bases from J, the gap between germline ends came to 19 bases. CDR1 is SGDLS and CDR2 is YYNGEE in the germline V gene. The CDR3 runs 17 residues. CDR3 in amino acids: CASSVAPGRDRGNEQFF. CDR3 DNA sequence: TGTGCCAGCAGCGTAGCTCCCGGACGGGACCGGGGCAATGAGCAGTTCTTC.

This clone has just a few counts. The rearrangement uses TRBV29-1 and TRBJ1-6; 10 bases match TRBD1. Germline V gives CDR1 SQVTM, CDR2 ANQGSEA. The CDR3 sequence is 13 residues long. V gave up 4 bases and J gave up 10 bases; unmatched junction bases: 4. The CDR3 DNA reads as TGCAGCGTTGGTCGGGACAGGGGCTCACCCCTCCACTTT. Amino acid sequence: CSVGRDRGSPLHF.

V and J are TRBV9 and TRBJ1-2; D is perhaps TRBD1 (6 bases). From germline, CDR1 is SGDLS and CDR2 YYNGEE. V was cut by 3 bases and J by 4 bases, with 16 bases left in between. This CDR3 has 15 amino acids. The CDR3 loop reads CASSESTGASYGYTF. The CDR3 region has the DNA TGTGCCAGCAGCGAAAGCACGGGGGCCAGCTATGGCTACACCTTC.

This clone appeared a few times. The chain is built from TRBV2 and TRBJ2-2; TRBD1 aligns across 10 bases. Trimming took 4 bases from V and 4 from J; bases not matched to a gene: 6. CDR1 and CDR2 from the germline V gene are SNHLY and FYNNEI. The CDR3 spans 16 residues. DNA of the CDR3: TGTGCCAGCAGTGGCGACAGGGGGCGCGGCACCGGGGAGCTGTTTTTT. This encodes CASSGDRGRGTGELFF.

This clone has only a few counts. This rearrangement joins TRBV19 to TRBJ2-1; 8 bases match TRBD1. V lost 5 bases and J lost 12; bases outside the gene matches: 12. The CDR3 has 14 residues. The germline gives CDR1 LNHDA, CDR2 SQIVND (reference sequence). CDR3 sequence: CASSPPGQAVGQFF. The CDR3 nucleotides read TGTGCCAGTAGTCCACCGGGACAGGCCGTTGGGCAGTTCTTC.

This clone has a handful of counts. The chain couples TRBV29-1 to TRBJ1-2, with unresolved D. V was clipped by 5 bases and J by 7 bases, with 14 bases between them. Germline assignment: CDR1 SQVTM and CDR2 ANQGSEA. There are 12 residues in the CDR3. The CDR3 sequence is CSVTEAPGGYTF. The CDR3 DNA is TGCAGCGTTACAGAGGCCCCTGGTGGCTACACCTTC.

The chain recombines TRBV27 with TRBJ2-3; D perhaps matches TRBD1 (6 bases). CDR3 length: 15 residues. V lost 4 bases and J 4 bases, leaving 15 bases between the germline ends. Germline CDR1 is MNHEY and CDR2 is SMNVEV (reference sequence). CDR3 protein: CASSYGGRGADTQYF. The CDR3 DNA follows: TGTGCCAGCAGTTATGGGGGCAGAGGGGCAGATACGCAGTATTTT.

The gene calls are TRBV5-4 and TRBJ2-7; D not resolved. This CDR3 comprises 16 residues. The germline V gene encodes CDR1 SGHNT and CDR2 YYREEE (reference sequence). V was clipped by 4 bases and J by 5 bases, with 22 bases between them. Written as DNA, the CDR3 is TGTGCCAGCAGCACGCGCGCCGGCGGATCCCCGAACGAGCAGTACTTC. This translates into CASSTRAGGSPNEQYF.

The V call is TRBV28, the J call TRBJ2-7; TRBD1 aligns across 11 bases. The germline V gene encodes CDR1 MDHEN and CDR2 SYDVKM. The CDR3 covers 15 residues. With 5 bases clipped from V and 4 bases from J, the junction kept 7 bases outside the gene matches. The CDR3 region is CASSALDRGLYEQYF. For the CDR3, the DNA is TGTGCCAGCAGTGCCCTGGACAGGGGGCTTTACGAGCAGTACTTC.

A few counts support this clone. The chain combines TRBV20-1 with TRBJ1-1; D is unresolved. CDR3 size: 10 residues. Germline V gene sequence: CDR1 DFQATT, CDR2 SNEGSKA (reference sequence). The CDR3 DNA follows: TGCAGGGCTGGATGGGGTGAAGCTTTCTTT. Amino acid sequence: CRAGWGEAFF.